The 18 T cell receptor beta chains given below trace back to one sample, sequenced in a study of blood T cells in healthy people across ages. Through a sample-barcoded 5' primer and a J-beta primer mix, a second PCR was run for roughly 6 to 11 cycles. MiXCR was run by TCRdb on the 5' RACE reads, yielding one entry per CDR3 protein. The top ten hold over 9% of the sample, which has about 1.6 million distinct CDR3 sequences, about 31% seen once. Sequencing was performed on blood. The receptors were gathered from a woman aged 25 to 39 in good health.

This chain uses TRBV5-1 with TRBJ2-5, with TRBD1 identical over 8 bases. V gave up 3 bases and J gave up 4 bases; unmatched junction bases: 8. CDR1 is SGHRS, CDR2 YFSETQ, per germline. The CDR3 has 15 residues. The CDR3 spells CASSWAGGVGETQYF. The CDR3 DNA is TGCGCCAGCAGCTGGGCAGGGGGCGTAGGAGAGACCCAGTACTTC.

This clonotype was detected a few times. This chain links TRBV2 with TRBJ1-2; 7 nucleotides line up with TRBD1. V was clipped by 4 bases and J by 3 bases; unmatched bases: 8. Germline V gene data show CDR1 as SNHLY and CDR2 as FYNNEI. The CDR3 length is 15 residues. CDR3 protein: CASSGDSGKYYGYTF. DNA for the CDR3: TGTGCCAGCAGTGGGGACAGCGGAAAGTACTATGGCTACACCTTC.

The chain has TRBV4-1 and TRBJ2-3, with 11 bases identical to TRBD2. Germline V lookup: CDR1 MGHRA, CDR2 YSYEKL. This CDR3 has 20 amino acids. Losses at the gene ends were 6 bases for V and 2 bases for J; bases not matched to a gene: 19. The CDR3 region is CASRKGGLAGGPGPTDTQYF. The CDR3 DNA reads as TGCGCCAGCAGGAAGGGGGGTCTAGCGGGAGGCCCCGGACCCACAGATACGCAGTATTTT.

The CDR3 is CASGASGTGRIQYF. The CDR3 DNA follows: TGTGCCAGCGGGGCCTCCGGGACAGGAAGGATCCAGTACTTC. This chain connects TRBV3-1 to TRBJ2-5, with 8 bases lining up with TRBD1. The V gene end was trimmed by 8 bases and the J gene end by 10 bases; junction bases not matched to a gene: 15. Per the germline V gene, CDR1 is LGHDT and CDR2 is YNNKEL (reference sequence). There are 14 residues in the CDR3.

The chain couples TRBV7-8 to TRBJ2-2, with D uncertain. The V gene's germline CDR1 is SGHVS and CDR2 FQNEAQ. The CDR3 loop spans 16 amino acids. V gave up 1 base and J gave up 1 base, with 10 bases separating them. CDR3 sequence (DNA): TGTGCCAGCAGCTTAGACGACGGAGTGAACACCGGGGAGCTGTTTTTT. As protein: CASSLDDGVNTGELFF.

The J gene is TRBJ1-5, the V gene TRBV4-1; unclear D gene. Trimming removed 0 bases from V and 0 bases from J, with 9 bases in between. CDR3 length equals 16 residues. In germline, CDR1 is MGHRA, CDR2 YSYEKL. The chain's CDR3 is CASSQDLRASNQPQHF. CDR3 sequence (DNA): TGCGCCAGCAGCCAAGATTTGAGGGCTAGCAATCAGCCCCAGCATTTT.

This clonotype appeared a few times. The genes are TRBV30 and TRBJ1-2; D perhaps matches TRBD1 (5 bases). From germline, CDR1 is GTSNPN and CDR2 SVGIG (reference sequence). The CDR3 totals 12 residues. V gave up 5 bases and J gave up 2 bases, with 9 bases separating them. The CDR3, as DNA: TGTGCCTGGTACAGGCCAAACTATGGCTACACCTTC. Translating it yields CAWYRPNYGYTF.

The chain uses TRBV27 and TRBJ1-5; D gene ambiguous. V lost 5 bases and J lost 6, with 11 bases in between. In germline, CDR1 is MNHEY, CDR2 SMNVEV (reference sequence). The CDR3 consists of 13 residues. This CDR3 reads CASSHRAGQPQHF. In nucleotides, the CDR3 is TGTGCCAGCAGTCATAGGGCCGGTCAGCCCCAGCATTTT.

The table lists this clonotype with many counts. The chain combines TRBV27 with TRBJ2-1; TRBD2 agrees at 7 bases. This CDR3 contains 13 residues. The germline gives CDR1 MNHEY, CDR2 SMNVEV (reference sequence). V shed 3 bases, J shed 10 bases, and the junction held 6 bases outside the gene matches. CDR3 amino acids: CASSLKTSSEQFF. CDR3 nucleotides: TGTGCCAGCAGTTTGAAGACTAGCAGCGAGCAGTTCTTC.

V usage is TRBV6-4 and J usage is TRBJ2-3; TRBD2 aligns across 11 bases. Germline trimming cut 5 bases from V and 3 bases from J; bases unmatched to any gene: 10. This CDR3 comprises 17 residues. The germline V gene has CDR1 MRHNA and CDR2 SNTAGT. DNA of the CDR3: TGTGCCAGCAGTATCAGCTTAGCGGGGGGGTTGACAGATACGCAGTATTTT. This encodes CASSISLAGGLTDTQYF.

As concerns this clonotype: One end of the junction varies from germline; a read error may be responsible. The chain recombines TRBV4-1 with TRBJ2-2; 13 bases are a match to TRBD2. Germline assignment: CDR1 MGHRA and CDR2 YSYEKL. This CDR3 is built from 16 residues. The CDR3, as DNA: TGCGCCAGCAGCCAGGGACTAGCGGGGAACACCGGGGAGCTGTTGTTT. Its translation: CASSQGLAGNTGELLF.

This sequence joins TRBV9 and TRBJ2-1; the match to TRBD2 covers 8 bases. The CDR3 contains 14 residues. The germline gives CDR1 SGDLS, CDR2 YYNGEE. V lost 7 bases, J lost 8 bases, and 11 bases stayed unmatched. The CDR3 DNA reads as TGTGCCAGCTCGGGACTAGGGTTGGTCGATGAGCAGTTCTTC. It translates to CASSGLGLVDEQFF.

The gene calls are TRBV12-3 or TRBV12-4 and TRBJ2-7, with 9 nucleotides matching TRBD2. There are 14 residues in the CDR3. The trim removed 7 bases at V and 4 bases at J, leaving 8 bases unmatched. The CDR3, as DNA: TGTGCCAGCAAACCTAGCGGGGCGGGGTACGAGCAGTACTTC. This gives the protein CASKPSGAGYEQYF.

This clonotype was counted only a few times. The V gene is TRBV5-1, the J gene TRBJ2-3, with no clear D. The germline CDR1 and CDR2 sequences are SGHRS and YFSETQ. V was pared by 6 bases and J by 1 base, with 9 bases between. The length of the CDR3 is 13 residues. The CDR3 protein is CASKSTGTDTQYF. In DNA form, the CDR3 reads TGCGCCAGCAAGTCTACTGGCACAGATACGCAGTATTTT.

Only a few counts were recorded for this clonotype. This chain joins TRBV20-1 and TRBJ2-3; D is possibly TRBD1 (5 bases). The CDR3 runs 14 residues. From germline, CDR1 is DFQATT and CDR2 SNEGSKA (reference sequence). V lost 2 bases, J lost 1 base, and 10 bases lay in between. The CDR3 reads CSARQGYGTDTQYF. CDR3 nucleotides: TGCAGTGCTAGACAGGGTTATGGCACAGATACGCAGTATTTT.

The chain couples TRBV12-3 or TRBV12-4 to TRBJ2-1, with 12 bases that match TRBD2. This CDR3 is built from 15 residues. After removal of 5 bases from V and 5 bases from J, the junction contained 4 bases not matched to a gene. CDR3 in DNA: TGTGCCAGCAGTCAAACTAGCGGGGGGAACAATGAGCAGTTCTTC. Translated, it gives CASSQTSGGNNEQFF.

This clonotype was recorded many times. In nucleotides, the CDR3 is TGTGCCAGCAGCGTAGACATCGGGGGGGGGAATGAGCAGTTCTTC. Its protein is CASSVDIGGGNEQFF. The chain has TRBV9 and TRBJ2-1, with TRBD2 matching 8 bases. The CDR3 extends over 15 amino acids. Germline CDR1 is SGDLS and CDR2 is YYNGEE. V gave up 0 bases and J gave up 7 bases; unmatched junction bases: 6.

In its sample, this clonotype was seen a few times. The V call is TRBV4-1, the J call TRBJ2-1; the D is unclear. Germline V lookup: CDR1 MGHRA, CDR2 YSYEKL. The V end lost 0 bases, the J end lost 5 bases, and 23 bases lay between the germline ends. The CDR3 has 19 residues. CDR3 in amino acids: CASSQESLSPAQSDNEQFF. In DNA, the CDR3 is TGCGCCAGCAGCCAAGAAAGCCTTTCTCCCGCCCAATCAGACAATGAGCAGTTCTTC.